This T cell receptor beta chain was recorded in a study of chemoradiotherapy in HPV16-positive cancers. About the research overall: Candidate HPV-specific T-cell clones and common TCR motifs came from functional assays in a couple of HPV16-positive patients.

Regarding the study as a whole: The functional HPV-specific definition rests on just two HPV16-positive patients. Candidate HPV-specific clones and E7-related TCR motifs grew in tumor during treatment. HPV-responsive T-cell expansion during chemoradiotherapy was linked to improved recurrence-free survival in HPV16-positive patients.

Germline V CDR1 and CDR2: SEHNR, FQNEAQ (reference sequence). The V segment lost 10 bases and the J segment 10 bases; nucleotides outside the gene matches: 13. The CDR3 totals 13 residues. Profiled with immunoSEQ multiplex PCR; TCRdb holds only in-frame clones, not every one. The table shows 25,000 to 30,000 clones, with roughly 82% occurring only once. A word on this clone: Its target is unknown.

V usage is TRBV7-9 and J usage is TRBJ2-5; 9 bases fit TRBD2. The receptor was derived from a human donor with HPV-associated anogenital cancer. This specimen was blood, taken from a patient who underwent chemoradiotherapy. CDR3 bases: TGTGCCACCTCCCGCGGGGGGGTGGCGGTCCAGTACTTC. Encoded protein: CATSRGGVAVQYF.